This TCR beta chain was identified during a study of regulatory T cells in long-lasting Graves disease. The germline CDR1 and CDR2 sequences are SGHRS and YFSETQ. Deletions cut 4 bases from V and 7 bases from J, with 12 bases between. CDR3 length: 12 residues. Researchers made TCR beta libraries by using iRepertoire HTBI primers and running Arm-PCR on CDR3 regions. One entry per CDR3 protein results from TCRdb running MiXCR on the multiplex PCR reads. The table includes around 450,000 distinct CDR3 sequences, 15% detected once. Documented time point: newly diagnosed GD, antithyroid drugs for less than 3 months. The TCR library was prepared using RNA isolated from PBMCs. This clonotype was seen a few times. This sample also belongs to another study, concerning T cells in Graves' hyperthyroidism and ophthalmopathy. That publication notes: Clinical symptoms, serum thyroxine and TRAb, thyroid ultrasound and orbital computed tomography were used for the diagnoses. Peripheral blood also featured most of the thyroid clonotypes expanded above 0.001. Stable hyperthyroidism and ophthalmopathy were separated using 13 V-J signatures.

This receptor was obtained from a woman aged 35 to 49 with Graves disease. The chain combines TRBV5-1 with TRBJ2-7; no firm D call. This sample comprised peripheral blood mononuclear cells (PBMCs), obtained at new diagnosis, from a patient treated with antithyroid drugs. The CDR3 here is CASSPALGEQYF. CDR3 in DNA: TGCGCCAGCAGCCCCGCTTTGGGGGAGCAGTACTTC.